The next 15 T cell receptor beta chains were all read from a single sample in a study of T cell changes during pregnancy in multiple sclerosis. Using immunoSEQ multiplex PCR, the repertoire was profiled, and TCRdb retains in-frame clones only, with some absent. The table lists about 38,000 clones, more than 75% of them singletons. This specimen consisted of CD8+ T cells from peripheral blood mononuclear cells, obtained in the third trimester of pregnancy. The receptors come from a female donor with multiple sclerosis, enrolled in a pregnancy study.

V gene TRBV4-1 combines with J gene TRBJ2-3; tentatively, D is TRBD2 (6 bases). Germline lookup yields CDR1 MGHRA and CDR2 YSYEKL. The V gene lost 0 bases and the J gene lost 7 bases, with 20 bases spanning the gap. The CDR3 sequence is 17 residues long. The CDR3 nucleotides read TGCGCCAGCAGCCAAGAGGGCGGGGCAGGGATTCGGAATACGCAGTATTTT. Its protein product is CASSQEGGAGIRNTQYF.

This clone was observed once. The rearrangement uses TRBV29-1 and TRBJ1-3, with 9 positions matching TRBD1. V lost 4 bases and J lost 2; bases outside the gene matches: 12. The CDR3 runs to 17 residues. Germline values: CDR1 SQVTM, CDR2 ANQGSEA. Written as DNA, the CDR3 is TGCAGCGTTGGAGGGCCCGGGACAGGGCGCCCTGGAAACACCATATATTTT. Protein sequence: CSVGGPGTGRPGNTIYF.

The count of this clone is one. The chain carries TRBV5-6 and TRBJ2-1; possibly TRBD2 for D (6 bases). The CDR3 is made up of 14 amino acids. V lost 3 bases and J 3 bases, leaving 10 bases between the germline ends. Germline V gene sequence: CDR1 SGHDT, CDR2 YYEEEE. CDR3 residues: CASSWGLGYNEQFF. For the CDR3, the DNA is TGTGCCAGCAGCTGGGGACTGGGCTACAATGAGCAGTTCTTC.

This clone was found once. J is TRBJ1-2 and V is TRBV5-6; D is uncertain. CDR1 and CDR2 from the germline V gene are SGHDT and YYEEEE. The CDR3 has 13 amino acids. With 4 bases removed from V and 5 bases from J, the gap between germline ends came to 12 bases. The chain's CDR3 is CASSPGDSYGYTF. CDR3 sequence (DNA): TGTGCCAGCAGCCCGGGAGACTCGTATGGCTACACCTTC.

This clone was seen only a few times. V is TRBV10-3 and J is TRBJ1-2; D is uncertain. V gave up 0 bases and J gave up 0 bases, with 11 bases separating them. CDR3 length equals 16 residues. Looked up from germline, CDR1 is ENHRY and CDR2 is SYGVKD. The CDR3 nucleotides are TGTGCCATCAGTGAGTCGCAGGCAGCAGCTAACTATGGCTACACCTTC. Translating it yields CAISESQAAANYGYTF.

The chain employs TRBV28 and TRBJ2-7; 10 nucleotides align to TRBD1. Germline V gives CDR1 MDHEN, CDR2 SYDVKM. Unmatched junction bases numbered 10, after V lost 6 bases and J lost 5 bases. CDR3 length: 15 residues. The CDR3 DNA is TGTGCCAGCAGACCTTTCGACAGGGGGCCCAACGAGCAGTACTTC. It is translated as CASRPFDRGPNEQYF.

V gene TRBV28 combines with J gene TRBJ2-1; D not certain. Germline V gives CDR1 MDHEN, CDR2 SYDVKM. The length of the CDR3 is 12 residues. V was pared by 5 bases and J by 7 bases, with 9 bases between. The CDR3 protein is CASSPYANEQFF. CDR3 nucleotide sequence: TGTGCCAGCAGTCCCTATGCAAATGAGCAGTTCTTC.

This clone has only one observation. The CDR3 nucleotides read TGTGCCAGCAGCCCGAGCTATGCGGGCGGGGGATCCTACGAGCAGTACTTC. Translated, it gives CASSPSYAGGGSYEQYF. The V call is TRBV7-8, the J call TRBJ2-7; TRBD2 matches at 7 bases. Losses at the gene ends were 5 bases for V and 1 base for J; bases not matched to a gene: 14. This CDR3 comprises 17 residues. Germline V gene data show CDR1 as SGHVS and CDR2 as FQNEAQ.

V is TRBV28 and J is TRBJ2-7; 10 nucleotides align to TRBD1. This CDR3 is built from 15 residues. V dropped 4 bases and J dropped 5; count of bases not matched to a gene: 8. Germline CDR1 MDHEN, CDR2 SYDVKM. CDR3 coding DNA: TGTGCCAGCAGTTCTCTGACAGGGGGCCTCGACGAGCAGTACTTC. Translating gives CASSSLTGGLDEQYF. Using reference TRBV28 and TRBJ2-7 for the parts outside the CDR3, the full variable domain is DVKVTQSSRYLVKRTGEKVFLECVQDMDHENMFWYRQDPGLGLRLIYFSYDVKMKEKGDIPEGYSVSREKKERFSLILESASTNQTSMYLCASSSLTGGLDEQYFGPGTRLTVT.

The V and J genes are TRBV7-9 and TRBJ2-1, with D unclear. Trimming shortened V by 2 bases and J by 4 bases, and 9 bases separated the two germline ends. The CDR3 spans 14 residues. Germline V lookup: CDR1 SEHNR, CDR2 FQNEAQ (reference sequence). DNA of the CDR3: TGTGCCAGCAGCTTACCCCTATCGTACAATGAGCAGTTCTTC. Protein product: CASSLPLSYNEQFF. The full variable domain, its missing parts supplied by reference TRBV7-9 and TRBJ2-1, is DTGVSQNPRHKITKRGQNVTFRCDPISEHNRLYWYRQTLGQGPEFLTYFQNEAQLEKSRLLSDRFSAERPKGSFSTLEIQRTEQGDSAMYLCASSLPLSYNEQFFGPGTRLTVL.

V is TRBV9 and J is TRBJ1-2; possible D gene TRBD1, 6 bases. Germline loops: CDR1 SGDLS, CDR2 YYNGEE. The CDR3 extends over 14 amino acids. Trimming left V 3 bases short and J 5 bases short, with 14 bases between. CDR3 region: CASSARQARYGYTF. Written as DNA, the CDR3 is TGTGCCAGCAGCGCGCGACAGGCCCGGTATGGCTACACCTTC.

This rearrangement joins TRBV7-2 to TRBJ2-7; TRBD2 agrees at 7 bases. Unmatched junction bases numbered 15, after V lost 4 bases and J lost 0 bases. Germline V gives CDR1 SGHTA, CDR2 FQGNSA. The length of the CDR3 is 18 residues. The CDR3 bases are TGTGCCAGCAGCTCCCCCCTCACTACACGGGACTACTCCTACGAGCAGTACTTC. Residues: CASSSPLTTRDYSYEQYF.

The chain links TRBV5-1 to TRBJ1-2; the match to TRBD1 covers 10 bases. J gave up 5 bases and V 3 bases, and 4 bases lay outside the gene matches. The CDR3 runs to 14 residues. Per the germline V gene, CDR1 is SGHRS and CDR2 is YFSETQ. CDR3 amino acids: CASSSSDRGYGYTF. As DNA, the CDR3 is TGCGCCAGCAGCTCTTCGGACAGGGGGTATGGCTACACCTTC.

For this clone: One end of the junction fails to match germline, which may point to a read error. The chain couples TRBV7-7 to TRBJ1-2, with D hard to call. CDR3 length equals 14 residues. Germline V gene sequence: CDR1 SSHAT, CDR2 FNYEAQ (reference sequence). Written as DNA, the CDR3 is TGTGCTAGCAGCACCTGGTCAGGTCGGTATGGCTACACCTTC. The encoded protein is CASSTWSGRYGYTF. Drawing the rest from reference TRBV7-7 and TRBJ1-2, the complete variable domain is GAGVSQSPRYKVTKRGQDVTLRCDPISSHATLYWYQQALGQGPEFLTYFNYEAQPDKSGLPSDRFSAERPEGSISTLTIQRTEQRDSAMYRCASSTWSGRYGYTFGSGTRLTVV.

The genes are TRBV2 and TRBJ2-7; TRBD2 matches 7 bases. The CDR3 contains 11 residues. Germline CDR1 reads SNHLY; CDR2 reads FYNNEI. Losses at the gene ends were 8 bases for V and 3 bases for J; bases not matched to a gene: 1. CDR3 nucleotides: TGTGCCAGCGGGGGGGACTACGAGCAGTACTTC. Its protein is CASGGDYEQYF.